The T cell receptor (beta chain) described here comes from a study of regulatory T cells in long-lasting Graves disease. This clonotype has at least ten counts. Both iRepertoire HTBI primers and Arm-PCR of CDR3 regions were used to build the TCR beta libraries. TCRdb reprocessed the multiplex PCR reads with MiXCR, giving one entry per CDR3 protein. Of 500,000 or so distinct CDR3 sequences in the sample, 14% are singletons; the top ten hold under 20%. V was pared by 4 bases and J by 2 bases, with 12 bases between. The CDR3 length is 15 residues. Germline V lookup: CDR1 MDHEN, CDR2 SYDVKM. The time point is: newly diagnosed GD, antithyroid drugs for less than 3 months. After RNA was extracted from PBMCs, the TCR library was made from it. The sample was also linked to a second study, of T cells in Graves' hyperthyroidism and ophthalmopathy. From that report: Before onset, ophthalmopathy was predicted by the model a median around 6.2 months earlier.

The sequence came from a woman aged 45-60 years with Graves disease. The chain joins TRBV28 to TRBJ1-3; no definite D call. The starting material was peripheral blood mononuclear cells (PBMCs), obtained at new diagnosis, from a patient treated with antithyroid drugs. The DNA for the CDR3 is TGTGCCAGCAGTTCGGATAGCCTAGCTGGAAACACCATATATTTT. It is translated as CASSSDSLAGNTIYF.